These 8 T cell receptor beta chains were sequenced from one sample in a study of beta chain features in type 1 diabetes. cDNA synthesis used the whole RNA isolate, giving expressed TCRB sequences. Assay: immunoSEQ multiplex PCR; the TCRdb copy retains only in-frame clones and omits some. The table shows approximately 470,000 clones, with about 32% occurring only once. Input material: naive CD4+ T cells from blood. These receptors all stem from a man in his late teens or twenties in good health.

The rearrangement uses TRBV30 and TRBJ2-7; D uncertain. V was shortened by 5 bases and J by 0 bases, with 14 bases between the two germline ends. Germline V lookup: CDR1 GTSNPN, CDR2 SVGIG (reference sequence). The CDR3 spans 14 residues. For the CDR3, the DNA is TGTGCCTGGGGTTCAGTCCCGAGCTCCTACGAGCAGTACTTC. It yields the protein CAWGSVPSSYEQYF.

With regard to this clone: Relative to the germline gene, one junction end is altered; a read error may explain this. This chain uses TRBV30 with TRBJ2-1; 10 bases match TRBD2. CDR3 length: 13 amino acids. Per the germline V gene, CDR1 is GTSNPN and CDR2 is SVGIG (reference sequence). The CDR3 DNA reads TGTTCCTGGAGTCGGCGAGCGGGAGGGAAGCAGTTCTTC. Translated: CSWSRRAGGKQFF.

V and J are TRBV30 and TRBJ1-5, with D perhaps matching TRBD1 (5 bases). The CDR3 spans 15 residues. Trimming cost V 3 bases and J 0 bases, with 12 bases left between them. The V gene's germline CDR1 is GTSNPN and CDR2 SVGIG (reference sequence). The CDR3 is CAWRERGYSNQPQHF. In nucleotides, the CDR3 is TGTGCCTGGAGGGAGAGGGGTTATAGCAATCAGCCCCAGCATTTT.

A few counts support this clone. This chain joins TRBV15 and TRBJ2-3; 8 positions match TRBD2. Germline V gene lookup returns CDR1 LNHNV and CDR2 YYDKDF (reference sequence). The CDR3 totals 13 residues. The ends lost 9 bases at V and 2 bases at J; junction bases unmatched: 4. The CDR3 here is CATSGRTTDTQYF. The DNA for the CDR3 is TGTGCCACGAGCGGGAGAACCACAGATACGCAGTATTTT.

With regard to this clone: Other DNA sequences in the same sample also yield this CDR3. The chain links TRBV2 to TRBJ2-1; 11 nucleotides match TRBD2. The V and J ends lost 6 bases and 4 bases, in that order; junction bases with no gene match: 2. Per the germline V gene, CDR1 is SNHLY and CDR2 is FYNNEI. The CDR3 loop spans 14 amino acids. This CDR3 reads CASRGTSGYNEQFF. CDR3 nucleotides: TGTGCCAGCAGGGGGACTAGCGGATACAATGAGCAGTTCTTC.

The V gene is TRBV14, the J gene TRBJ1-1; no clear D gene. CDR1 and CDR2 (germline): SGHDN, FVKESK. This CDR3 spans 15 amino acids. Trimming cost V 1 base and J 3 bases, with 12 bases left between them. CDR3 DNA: TGTGCCAGCAGCCAAGTGAAGGGATATCACACTGAAGCTTTCTTT. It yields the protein CASSQVKGYHTEAFF.

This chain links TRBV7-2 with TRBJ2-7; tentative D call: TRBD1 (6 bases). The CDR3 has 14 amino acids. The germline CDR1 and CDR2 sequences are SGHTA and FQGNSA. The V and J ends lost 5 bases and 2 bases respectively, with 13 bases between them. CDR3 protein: CASSHRDRAYEQYF. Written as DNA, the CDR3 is TGTGCCAGCAGCCACAGGGACCGAGCCTACGAGCAGTACTTC.

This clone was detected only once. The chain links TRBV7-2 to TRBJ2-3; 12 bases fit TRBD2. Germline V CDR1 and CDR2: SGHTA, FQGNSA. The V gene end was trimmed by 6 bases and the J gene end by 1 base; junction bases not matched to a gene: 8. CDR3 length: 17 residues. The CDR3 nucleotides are TGTGCCAGCAGGGACGGGACTAGCGGGCCTGGCACAGATACGCAGTATTTT. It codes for CASRDGTSGPGTDTQYF. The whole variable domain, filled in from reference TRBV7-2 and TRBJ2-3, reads GAGVSQSPSNKVTEKGKDVELRCDPISGHTALYWYRQSLGQGLEFLIYFQGNSAPDKSGLPSDRFSAERTGGSVSTLTIQRTQQEDSAVYLCASRDGTSGPGTDTQYFGPGTRLTVL.